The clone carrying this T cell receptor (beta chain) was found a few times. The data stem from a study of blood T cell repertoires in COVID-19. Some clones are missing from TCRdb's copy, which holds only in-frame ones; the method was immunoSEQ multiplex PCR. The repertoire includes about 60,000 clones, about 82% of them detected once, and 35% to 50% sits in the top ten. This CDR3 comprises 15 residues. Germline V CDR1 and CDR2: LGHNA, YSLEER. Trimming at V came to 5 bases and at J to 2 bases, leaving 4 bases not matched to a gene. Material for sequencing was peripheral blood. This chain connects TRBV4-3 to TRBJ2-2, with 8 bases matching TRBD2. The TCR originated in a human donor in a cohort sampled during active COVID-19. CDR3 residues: CASSRGLVNTGELFF. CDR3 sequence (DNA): TGCGCCAGCAGCAGGGGACTAGTTAACACCGGGGAGCTGTTTTTT.